Listed here are 10 T cell receptor beta chains from one sample, sequenced in a study of blood T cells in healthy people across ages. Primers used in a second PCR of about 6 to 12 cycles were a sample-barcoded 5' primer and a J-beta primer mix. TCRdb re-called the 5' RACE reads with MiXCR, one entry per CDR3 protein. The table shows approximately 800,000 distinct CDR3 sequences, with roughly 35% occurring only once. The material sequenced was blood. The receptors originated from a man aged 18 to 30 in good health.

V gene TRBV20-1 combines with J gene TRBJ2-7; D not certain. The CDR3 runs to 12 residues. Germline CDR1 reads DFQATT; CDR2 reads SNEGSKA (reference sequence). V shed 6 bases and J shed 3 bases, with 12 bases lying between them. The CDR3 region is CSARTVSYEQYF. The CDR3 DNA follows: TGCAGTGCGCGAACAGTGAGCTACGAGCAGTACTTC.

A remark on this clonotype: This may stem from a read error, because a much larger clone lies one nucleotide away. The chain carries TRBV5-1 and TRBJ2-1; D is possibly TRBD1 or TRBD2 (5 bases each). Deletions cut 5 bases from V and 3 bases from J, with 18 bases between. CDR3 length: 16 residues. Germline values: CDR1 SGHRS, CDR2 YFSETQ. CDR3 nucleotide sequence: TGCGCCAGCAGATTGTCGGGACGGTCAATCTACAATGAGCAGTTCTTC. This gives the protein CASRLSGRSIYNEQFF.

This chain uses TRBV7-7 with TRBJ2-1, with 10 positions matching TRBD1. The CDR3 covers 14 residues. Trimming took 5 bases from V and 8 from J; bases not matched to a gene: 6. Germline CDR1 and CDR2: SSHAT and FNYEAQ (reference sequence). CDR3 sequence (DNA): TGTGCCAGCAGCAGGGGACAGGGGAGTGATGAGCAGTTCTTC. Translation: CASSRGQGSDEQFF. Full variable domain (outside the CDR3, taken from reference TRBV7-7 and TRBJ2-1): GAGVSQSPRYKVTKRGQDVTLRCDPISSHATLYWYQQALGQGPEFLTYFNYEAQPDKSGLPSDRFSAERPEGSISTLTIQRTEQRDSAMYRCASSRGQGSDEQFFGPGTRLTVL.

This clonotype was found a few times. A read error may explain this, as a much larger clone is one base away. The chain has TRBV2 and TRBJ2-1; D is uncertain. CDR1 is SNHLY, CDR2 FYNNEI, per germline. The CDR3 has 13 amino acids. DNA for the CDR3: TGTGCCGGCAGTCCCTACACTGGCGATGAGCAGTTCTTC. This codes for CAGSPYTGDEQFF.

The chain recombines TRBV11-2 with TRBJ2-3, with D perhaps given as TRBD1 or TRBD2 (5 bases each). This CDR3 has 14 residues. Germline CDR1 is SGHAT and CDR2 is FQNNGV. With 5 bases removed from V and 6 bases from J, the gap between germline ends came to 15 bases. The CDR3 protein is CASSPEGPWDTQYF. The CDR3 DNA follows: TGTGCCAGCAGCCCAGAGGGGCCTTGGGATACGCAGTATTTT.

This clonotype was found a few times. CDR3 in DNA: TGCAGTGCTAGAGATGAACTAGCGGGGGACCTCTCCTACAATGAGCAGTTCTTC. This gives the protein CSARDELAGDLSYNEQFF. V and J are TRBV20-1 and TRBJ2-1; 11 bases are shared with TRBD2. Germline values: CDR1 DFQATT, CDR2 SNEGSKA (reference sequence). The V and J ends lost 0 bases and 0 bases, in that order; junction bases with no gene match: 7. This CDR3 spans 18 amino acids.

This clonotype was detected once. This chain connects TRBV2 to TRBJ1-5, with 7 bases identical to TRBD1. V shed 1 base and J 7 bases; nucleotides not matched to a gene: 7. This CDR3 is 15 amino acids long. Germline lookup yields CDR1 SNHLY and CDR2 FYNNEI. The CDR3 DNA is TGTGCCAGCAGTGAAGGAGGGGGCGGACGGCAGCCCCAGCATTTT. Amino acid sequence: CASSEGGGGRQPQHF.

The chain recombines TRBV12-3 or TRBV12-4 with TRBJ1-6; D gene uncertain. With 7 bases removed from V and 0 bases from J, the gap between germline ends came to 10 bases. This CDR3 comprises 15 residues. Here the CDR3 DNA reads TGTGCCAGCAAACAGTCCCCCTCCTATAATTCACCCCTCCACTTT. It specifies CASKQSPSYNSPLHF.

V usage is TRBV20-1 and J usage is TRBJ2-1; 10 bases map to TRBD2. The end of the DNA fits TRBJ2-7 better, so the J call may be wrong. Germline V gives CDR1 DFQATT, CDR2 SNEGSKA (reference sequence). The CDR3 has 15 residues. CDR3 nucleotide sequence: TGCAGTGCTCGGACTAGCGGCCCCTCCTACAATGAGCAGTACTTC. Translating gives CSARTSGPSYNEQYF.

V usage is TRBV20-1 and J usage is TRBJ2-1; D is ambiguous. Germline lookup yields CDR1 DFQATT and CDR2 SNEGSKA (reference sequence). The CDR3 has 10 amino acids. CDR3 in DNA: TGCAGAGCCGCGGCGTCTGTGCAGTTCTTC. Translated, it gives CRAAASVQFF.